This T cell receptor (beta chain) was observed in a study of blood T cell repertoires in COVID-19. Background on the study: Spain, Italy and the United States supplied samples that represented acute and convalescent COVID-19.

The authors' processing: From reference gene primer amplification, estimates of nucleated cell counts were derived. Assay used: immunoSEQ multiplex PCR; TCRdb lists only in-frame clones, some missing. V and J calls and clone size are copied from that table; D and trimming were computed from the DNA. There are more than 250,000 clones in the sample; roughly 90% occur only once, and 5% to 7% lies in the top ten. From germline, CDR1 is SGDLS and CDR2 YYNGEE. The CDR3 runs to 13 residues. V was trimmed by 3 bases and J by 4 bases, leaving 9 bases between them. The TCR comes from a man aged 18 to 29 who had recovered from COVID-19. Sequencing was performed on peripheral blood. The rearrangement links TRBV9 to TRBJ2-3; TRBD1 might be the D (6 bases). The DNA for the CDR3 is TGTGCCAGCAGCGCAGGGGCAGCAGATACGCAGTATTTT. This codes for CASSAGAADTQYF. Drawing the rest from reference TRBV9 and TRBJ2-3, the complete variable domain is DSGVTQTPKHLITATGQRVTLRCSPRSGDLSVYWYQQSLDQGLQFLIQYYNGEERAKGNILERFSAQQFPDLHSELNLSSLELGDSALYFCASSAGAADTQYFGPGTRLTVL.